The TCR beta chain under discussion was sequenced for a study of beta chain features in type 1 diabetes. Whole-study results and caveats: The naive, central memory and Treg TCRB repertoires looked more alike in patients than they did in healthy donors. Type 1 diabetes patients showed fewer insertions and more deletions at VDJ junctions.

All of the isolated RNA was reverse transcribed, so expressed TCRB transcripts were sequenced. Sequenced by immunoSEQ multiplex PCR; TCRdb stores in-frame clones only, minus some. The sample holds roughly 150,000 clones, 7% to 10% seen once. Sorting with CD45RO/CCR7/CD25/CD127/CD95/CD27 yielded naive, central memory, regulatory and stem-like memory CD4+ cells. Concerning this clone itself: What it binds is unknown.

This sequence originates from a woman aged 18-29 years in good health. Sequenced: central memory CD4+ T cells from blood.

Written as DNA, the CDR3 is TGTGCCAGTAGACGTTGGGGGGGCTCCTACAATGAGCAGTTCTTC. Amino acids: CASRRWGGSYNEQFF. The chain uses TRBV19 and TRBJ2-1, with 7 nucleotides matching TRBD2. The CDR3 runs 15 residues. Germline V gene lookup returns CDR1 LNHDA and CDR2 SQIVND (reference sequence). Losses at the gene ends were 6 bases for V and 0 bases for J; bases not matched to a gene: 5.